Below are 26 T cell receptor beta chains sequenced from a single sample in a study of PD-L1 blockade in urothelial cancer (dated by TCRdb to between 2016 and 2019). The library was made by the immunoSEQ multiplex PCR assay. Entries here come from immuneACCESS through TCRdb and include only in-frame sequences with V and J called. Some clones fail to appear in such tables; in the studies checked, an unresolved V gene covers under half of the shortfall, and the cause of the remainder is unknown. This sample is represented by 75,000 to 95,000 clones; 75% to 95% of them were singletons. The ten largest clonotypes hold roughly 0.9% of the sample. This specimen's time point label, per the study, means: peripheral blood 6 weeks after treatment start. The sample consisted of PBMCs, taken around atezolizumab (anti-PD-L1) treatment. The source of these receptors is a woman of 80 years or more with urothelial cancer.

The CDR3 loop reads CASSEGGTLNTIYF. CDR3 DNA: TGTGCCAGCAGCGAAGGAGGGACTCTAAACACCATATATTTT. The rearrangement uses TRBV9 and TRBJ1-3; tentatively, D is TRBD1 (5 bases). The CDR3 totals 14 residues. Germline CDR1 is SGDLS and CDR2 is YYNGEE. Trimming cost V 3 bases and J 6 bases, with 13 bases left between them.

The V call is TRBV5-1, the J call TRBJ2-7; 7 bases are a match to TRBD2. This CDR3 comprises 15 residues. J was trimmed by 0 bases and V by 5 bases; bases with no gene match: 8. Germline assignment: CDR1 SGHRS and CDR2 YFSETQ. Here the CDR3 reads CASSSSGGSSYEQYF. CDR3 DNA sequence: TGCGCCAGCAGTTCTAGCGGAGGGAGCTCCTACGAGCAGTACTTC.

J is TRBJ2-7 and V is TRBV2, with a tentative D call TRBD2 (5 bases). Trimming removed 8 bases at V and 4 bases at J, with 9 bases between. In germline, CDR1 is SNHLY, CDR2 FYNNEI. The length of the CDR3 is 11 residues. The CDR3 coding sequence is TGTGCCAGCGTACGGGATTACGAGCAGTACTTC. As protein: CASVRDYEQYF.

The rearrangement uses TRBV6-1 and TRBJ1-5; TRBD1 might be the D (5 bases). This CDR3 is 15 amino acids long. V was clipped by 0 bases and J by 7 bases, with 13 bases between them. The germline V gene encodes CDR1 MNHNS and CDR2 SASEGT. For the CDR3, the DNA is TGTGCCAGCAGTGAAGCGTTCAGGGTCGGCCAGCCCCAGCATTTT. It yields the protein CASSEAFRVGQPQHF.

V is TRBV7-2 and J is TRBJ2-1, with 8 bases matching TRBD1. V gave up 3 bases and J gave up 5 bases; unmatched junction bases: 6. Germline V gene data show CDR1 as SGHTA and CDR2 as FQGNSA. This CDR3 spans 15 amino acids. CDR3 nucleotide sequence: TGTGCCAGCAGCTTGGGGACAGGCCCCCACAATGAGCAGTTCTTC. Protein product: CASSLGTGPHNEQFF.

This chain uses TRBV6-5 with TRBJ2-1; D is uncertain. The germline gives CDR1 MNHEY, CDR2 SVGAGI. The CDR3 length is 12 residues. V shed 4 bases and J shed 4 bases, with 5 bases lying between them. CDR3 nucleotides: TGTGCCAGCAGTTCAGGTTACAATGAGCAGTTCTTC. Protein sequence: CASSSGYNEQFF.

The chain couples TRBV21-1 to TRBJ1-1. TRBV21-1 is designated a pseudogene. The CDR3 extends over 14 amino acids. CDR3 DNA: TGTGCCACCCGACTTAAGATTCCGAACACTGAAGCTTTCTTT. Translating gives CATRLKIPNTEAFF.

V and J are TRBV29-1 and TRBJ1-3, with a possible D match to TRBD1 (5 bases). This CDR3 has 14 amino acids. Germline V CDR1 and CDR2: SQVTM, ANQGSEA. Between the trimmed V and J ends, which lost 6 bases and 0 bases, there was a span of 12 bases. The CDR3 DNA reads TGCAGCGTACGGACACCCCTCTCTGGAAACACCATATATTTT. The encoded protein is CSVRTPLSGNTIYF. Full variable domain (remainder filled in from reference TRBV29-1 and TRBJ1-3): SAVISQKPSRDICQRGTSLTIQCQVDSQVTMMFWYRQQPGQSLTLIATANQGSEATYESGFVIDKFPISRPNLTFSTLTVSNMSPEDSSIYLCSVRTPLSGNTIYFGEGSWLTVV.

The CDR3 is CASSVNSGRANTGELFF. The CDR3 bases are TGTGCCAGCAGCGTTAACAGCGGGAGGGCCAACACCGGGGAGCTGTTTTTT. This chain connects TRBV9 to TRBJ2-2; the match to TRBD2 covers 10 bases. V dropped 2 bases and J dropped 2; count of bases not matched to a gene: 6. Germline V gives CDR1 SGDLS, CDR2 YYNGEE. The CDR3 loop spans 17 amino acids. Filled out from reference TRBV9 and TRBJ2-2, the complete variable domain reads DSGVTQTPKHLITATGQRVTLRCSPRSGDLSVYWYQQSLDQGLQFLIQYYNGEERAKGNILERFSAQQFPDLHSELNLSSLELGDSALYFCASSVNSGRANTGELFFGEGSRLTVL.

The V gene is TRBV5-1, the J gene TRBJ2-7; a possible D gene is TRBD1 (6 bases). This CDR3 contains 14 residues. V was pared by 8 bases and J by 5 bases, with 20 bases between. Germline lookup yields CDR1 SGHRS and CDR2 YFSETQ. CDR3 nucleotides: TGCGCCAGTACAGTCGGGACACTGAGTGACGAGCAGTACTTC. Translated: CASTVGTLSDEQYF. The full variable domain, rest sourced from reference TRBV5-1 and TRBJ2-7, is KAGVTQTPRYLIKTRGQQVTLSCSPISGHRSVSWYQQTPGQGLQFLFEYFSETQRNKGNFPGRFSGRQFSNSRSEMNVSTLELGDSALYLCASTVGTLSDEQYFGPGTRLTVT.

V is TRBV28 and J is TRBJ2-7, with D possibly being TRBD1 (5 bases). Per the germline V gene, CDR1 is MDHEN and CDR2 is SYDVKM. The CDR3 loop spans 15 amino acids. Trimming shortened V by 5 bases and J by 3 bases, and 17 bases separated the two germline ends. This chain's CDR3 is CASSPPASQGYEQYF. CDR3 in DNA: TGTGCCAGCAGTCCTCCTGCCAGCCAGGGCTACGAGCAGTACTTC. Combining the CDR3 with reference TRBV28 and TRBJ2-7 gives the whole variable domain DVKVTQSSRYLVKRTGEKVFLECVQDMDHENMFWYRQDPGLGLRLIYFSYDVKMKEKGDIPEGYSVSREKKERFSLILESASTNQTSMYLCASSPPASQGYEQYFGPGTRLTVT.

This chain links TRBV27 with TRBJ2-7; 7 bases line up with TRBD1. Germline CDR1 and CDR2: MNHEY and SMNVEV (reference sequence). This CDR3 region has 16 residues. V trimming: 6 bases; J trimming: 3 bases; junction bases outside the gene matches: 14. CDR3 region: CASRRDSILTNYEQYF. Here the CDR3 DNA reads TGTGCCAGCAGAAGGGACAGCATACTTACTAACTACGAGCAGTACTTC.

The CDR3 DNA sequence: TGTGCCAGCAGCGGGACTAGCGGAACGCAAGAGACCCAGTACTTC. Amino acid sequence: CASSGTSGTQETQYF. The rearrangement links TRBV9 to TRBJ2-5; 10 bases agree with TRBD2. The CDR3 contains 15 residues. Germline values: CDR1 SGDLS, CDR2 YYNGEE. V shed 3 bases and J 2 bases; nucleotides not matched to a gene: 4.

The CDR3, as DNA: TGTGCCAGCAGTGAAGCTCTGGGGAGTCGGGTCGCCGAGCAGTACTTC. It specifies CASSEALGSRVAEQYF. The V call is TRBV6-1, the J call TRBJ2-7, with D tentatively TRBD2 (5 bases). The CDR3 consists of 16 residues. V gave up 0 bases and J gave up 6 bases, with 18 bases separating them. Germline CDR1 reads MNHNS; CDR2 reads SASEGT.

The genes are TRBV30 and TRBJ1-1; TRBD1 matches at 8 bases. V gave up 3 bases and J gave up 5 bases; unmatched junction bases: 5. Germline CDR1 and CDR2: GTSNPN and SVGIG (reference sequence). The CDR3 has 13 residues. The CDR3 loop reads CAWRFRGPTEAFF. CDR3 sequence (DNA): TGTGCCTGGAGATTCAGGGGGCCTACTGAAGCTTTCTTT.

This rearrangement joins TRBV6-4 to TRBJ2-2; 7 bases fit TRBD1. Germline assignment: CDR1 MRHNA and CDR2 SNTAGT. The CDR3 is 13 residues long. The V segment lost 6 bases and the J segment 7 bases; nucleotides outside the gene matches: 5. The CDR3 DNA is TGTGCCAGCAGCGAACAGGGGATCGGGGAGCTGTTTTTT. Its translation: CASSEQGIGELFF.

The chain links TRBV19 to TRBJ1-1; 10 bases agree with TRBD1. V lost 4 bases to trimming and J lost 4 bases; unmatched junction nucleotides: 3. Germline assignment: CDR1 LNHDA and CDR2 SQIVND (reference sequence). The CDR3 is 14 residues long. CDR3 sequence (DNA): TGTGCCAGTAGTACAGGGACAGGGGTCACTGAAGCTTTCTTT. It translates to CASSTGTGVTEAFF.

This chain uses TRBV6-1 with TRBJ2-7, with TRBD2 matching over 8 bases. The junction had 11 bases not matched to a gene; V was cut back by 2 bases and J by 2 bases. This CDR3 contains 17 residues. Germline V gives CDR1 MNHNS, CDR2 SASEGT. CDR3 residues: CASSEMAGGLLTYEQYF. CDR3 in DNA: TGTGCCAGCAGTGAAATGGCGGGAGGCCTCCTCACCTACGAGCAGTACTTC.

The J gene is TRBJ2-5, the V gene TRBV29-1; 12 bases map to TRBD2. Per the germline V gene, CDR1 is SQVTM and CDR2 is ANQGSEA. V shed 7 bases and J 4 bases; nucleotides not matched to a gene: 4. The CDR3 is 13 amino acids. CDR3 bases: TGCAGCGGAACGGGACTAGCGGGAGAGACCCAGTACTTC. Residues: CSGTGLAGETQYF.

The chain carries TRBV18 and TRBJ1-5, with TRBD1 as a possible D gene (5 bases). The V end was cut by 3 bases, the J end by 11 bases, with 14 bases between. Germline values: CDR1 KGHSH, CDR2 LQKENI. This CDR3 comprises 13 residues. Here the CDR3 DNA reads TGTGCCAGCTCACCCCCCCGGGGGGAGACCCAGCATTTT. It specifies CASSPPRGETQHF.

The rearrangement links TRBV2 to TRBJ1-2; 7 bases are a match to TRBD1. V shed 8 bases and J 4 bases; nucleotides not matched to a gene: 4. Germline assignment: CDR1 SNHLY and CDR2 FYNNEI. CDR3 length: 12 residues. For the CDR3, the DNA is TGTGCCAGCCGGGGACAGAGCTATGGCTACACCTTC. Protein: CASRGQSYGYTF.

The V call is TRBV15, the J call TRBJ2-1, with D maybe TRBD1 (5 bases). Looked up from germline, CDR1 is LNHNV and CDR2 is YYDKDF (reference sequence). With 3 bases removed from V and 4 bases from J, the gap between germline ends came to 22 bases. The CDR3 extends over 18 amino acids. CDR3 in amino acids: CATSSPAQPGQTYNEQFF. The CDR3 DNA is TGTGCCACCAGCAGTCCCGCTCAACCCGGACAAACATACAATGAGCAGTTCTTC.

This clone was detected once. The rearrangement links TRBV5-1 to TRBJ2-5; D is perhaps TRBD1 (6 bases). From germline, CDR1 is SGHRS and CDR2 YFSETQ. This CDR3 region has 13 residues. V was pared by 4 bases and J by 5 bases, with 12 bases between. CDR3 in amino acids: CASSTDSRETQYF. In nucleotides, the CDR3 is TGCGCCAGCAGCACGGACAGCCGGGAGACCCAGTACTTC.

This chain uses TRBV11-2 with TRBJ2-7; D possibly corresponds to TRBD2 (5 bases). The CDR3 is 14 residues long. Germline CDR1 and CDR2: SGHAT and FQNNGV. Trimming pared 2 bases from V and 2 bases from J, leaving 10 bases between. The DNA for the CDR3 is TGTGCCAGCAGCTTATTTCTAGCTCCCTACGAGCAGTACTTC. This translates into CASSLFLAPYEQYF.

The chain combines TRBV28 with TRBJ2-5, with a possible D match to TRBD2 (6 bases). The germline CDR1 and CDR2 sequences are MDHEN and SYDVKM. The CDR3 extends over 14 amino acids. V was trimmed by 4 bases and J by 3 bases, leaving 12 bases between them. In DNA, the CDR3 is TGTGCCAGCAGTTCTAATTGGGGGGAAGAGACCCAGTACTTC. It specifies CASSSNWGEETQYF.

The chain links TRBV28 to TRBJ1-2, with a possible D match to TRBD1 (5 bases). CDR1 and CDR2 from the germline V gene are MDHEN and SYDVKM. This CDR3 comprises 13 residues. With 11 bases removed from V and 4 bases from J, the gap between germline ends came to 17 bases. CDR3: CAVRDSRSYGYTF. The DNA of the CDR3 is TGTGCCGTCAGGGACTCCAGGTCCTATGGCTACACCTTC.